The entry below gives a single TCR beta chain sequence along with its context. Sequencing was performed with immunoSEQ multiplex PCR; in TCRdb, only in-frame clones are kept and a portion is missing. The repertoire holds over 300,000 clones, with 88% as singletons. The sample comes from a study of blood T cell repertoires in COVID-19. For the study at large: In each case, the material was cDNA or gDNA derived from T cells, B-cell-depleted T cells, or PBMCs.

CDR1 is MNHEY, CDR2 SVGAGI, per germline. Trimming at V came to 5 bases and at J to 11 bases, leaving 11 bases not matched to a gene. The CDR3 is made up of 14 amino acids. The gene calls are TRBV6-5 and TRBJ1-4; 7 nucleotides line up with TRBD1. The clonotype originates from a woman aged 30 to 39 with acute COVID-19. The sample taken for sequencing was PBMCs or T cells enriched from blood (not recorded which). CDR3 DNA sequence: TGTGCCAGCAGTCCTAGATTGACGGACAGGAAACTGTTTTTT. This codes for CASSPRLTDRKLFF.